Listed below are T cell receptor beta chains from one sample, sequenced in a study of beta chain features in type 1 diabetes. Data came from immunoSEQ multiplex PCR; TCRdb stores just in-frame clones and leaves some out. Here the sample spans around 300,000 clones, about 7.8% being singletons. The sequenced sample was central memory CD4+ T cells from blood. Source of these receptors: a woman in her late teens or twenties in good health. Both conserved end residues are part of each CDR3.

TRBV18	15	TRBJ2-1	CASSPWTGGNNEQFF
TRBV5-6	14	TRBJ2-5	CASSADSGGATQYF
TRBV5-1	16	TRBJ2-1	CASSLSGLAGTNEQFF
TRBV5-4	14	TRBJ2-3	CASSSRGGTDTQYF
TRBV5-4	17	TRBJ2-2	CASSRPTTNANTGELFF
TRBV7-9	12	TRBJ2-1	CASSSTGDEQFF
TRBV9	13	TRBJ2-3	CASSVAPTTTQYF
TRBV15	13	TRBJ2-7	CATSGGLGYEQYF
TRBV19	14	TRBJ1-1	CASSAGEMNTEAFF
TRBV10-3	14	TRBJ1-3	CATRWDSSGNTIYF
TRBV5-4	15	TRBJ2-7	CASSPRLVGTYEQYF
TRBV19	12	TRBJ1-5	CASTHRGTPQHF
TRBV27	14	TRBJ1-1	CASRGWTLNTEAFF
TRBV7-2	14	TRBJ2-2	CASSPDRVTGELFF
TRBV4-3	13	TRBJ1-1	CASSQDFSREAFF
TRBV29-1	15	TRBJ1-5	CNGATVGAANQPQHF
TRBV7-2	15	TRBJ2-6	CASRLDRVGANVLTF
TRBV11-2	15	TRBJ2-5	CASSFYGTGAGTQYF
TRBV4-3	16	TRBJ2-1	CASSQGDGASGGKKFF
TRBV27	15	TRBJ1-1	CASSPLRGLTTEAFF
TRBV11-3	13	TRBJ1-1	CASRRDRGYEAFF
TRBV28	19	TRBJ1-5	CASSLLRLRRQFSNQPQHF
TRBV5-1	17	TRBJ2-1	CASSLVGNDGGGGGQFF
TRBV7-2	14	TRBJ1-1	CASSLGPSNTEAFF
TRBV7-2	15	TRBJ2-1	CASSRFRGPGNEQFF
TRBV6-5	14	TRBJ2-4	CASRYRAFVDIQYF
TRBV11-2	15	TRBJ2-7	CASTPRDRGRYEQYF
TRBV7-9	15	TRBJ1-1	CASSLFVGLNTEAFF
TRBV29-1	12	TRBJ1-4	CSAGRENEKLFF
TRBV7-3	14	TRBJ1-5	CASSLFPSNQPQHF
TRBV28	16	TRBJ2-1	CASRSQGANSYNEQFF